This T cell receptor (beta chain) was recorded in a study of T cell responses to AZD1222 COVID-19 vaccine. Assay used: immunoSEQ multiplex PCR; TCRdb lists only in-frame clones, some missing. The table shows more than 110,000 clones, with just over 85% occurring only once. Looked up from germline, CDR1 is SNHLY and CDR2 is FYNNEI. CDR3 length equals 15 residues. The ends were cut back, 2 bases at V and 4 bases at J, with 12 bases in the middle. The clonotype comes from an adult in good health. Sequenced material: peripheral blood, taken on day 0 of AZD1222 vaccination. V and J are TRBV2 and TRBJ2-1, with a weak D call TRBD2 (5 bases). The DNA of the CDR3 is TGTGCCAGCAGTGAATTCCCGGACTCTTACAATGAGCAGTTCTTC. Its protein is CASSEFPDSYNEQFF.